The clone carrying this TCR beta chain has at least ten counts. This sample is drawn from a study of low-dose radiotherapy and immunotherapy resistance in tumors. Study-wide background: Doses delivered to Cohort 2 were 1 Gy per fraction every two weeks, amounting to 13 Gy over 26 weeks. Patients took aspirin 300 mg by mouth once daily. This continued for four cycles, starting on cycle 1 day 1.

Primers targeting TRAV and TRBV primed first-strand cDNA, covering alpha and beta chains. For amplifying TCRs, the PCR ran for 15 to 20 cycles with Phusion, which was used together with a constant-region primer and the adapter on the V primers. Via MiXCR, TCRdb re-called the reads, giving one row per CDR3 protein. Of about 39,000 distinct CDR3 sequences in the sample, 20% were seen once. The CDR3 runs 15 residues. J lost 6 bases, V lost 7 bases, and 11 bases had no gene match. Germline CDR1 and CDR2: SNHLY and FYNNEI. Time point here: after trial treatment. The treatment here: LDRT plus nivolumab, ipilimumab, low-dose cyclophosphamide and aspirin (RACIN trial).

The chain joins TRBV2 to TRBJ2-1, with 8 bases that match TRBD1. Sequencing used PBMCs, obtained after low-dose radiotherapy plus immunotherapy. This receptor was obtained from a female donor with ovarian cancer. The CDR3 DNA sequence: TGTGCCAGCACCCTAGACAGGGGAGGAGGCAATGAGCAGTTCTTC. Residues: CASTLDRGGGNEQFF.